This is a list of T cell receptor beta chains from one sample in a study of blood T cells in healthy people across ages. From the 5' RACE reads, TCRdb called clonotypes with MiXCR, one entry per CDR3 protein. This table holds 1.5 million or so distinct CDR3 sequences, 35% to 45% found once. Material for sequencing was blood. The source of these receptors is a young woman in good health. The CDR3 runs from the conserved cysteine through the conserved F or W. Fields, in order: CDR3 DNA, CDR3 protein, J gene, clone size, D gene, V gene. D genes are given only for firm matches. The size field is filled for only some rows; it gives once, few, many or a size class.

cdr3_nt: TGTGCCAGCAGCTTCGGACAGGGGGTGGGGAATGAAAAACTGTTTTTT
cdr3_aa: CASSFGQGVGNEKLFF
j_call: TRBJ1-4
clone_size: -
d_call: TRBD1
v_call: TRBV9

cdr3_nt: TGTGCCAGCAGTGAGTTTGGGGCAGCCCAATACGAGCAGTACTTC
cdr3_aa: CASSEFGAAQYEQYF
j_call: TRBJ2-7
clone_size: -
d_call: -
v_call: TRBV25-1

cdr3_nt: TGTGCCAGCAGCTTAAGGGACAACCCGAACACTGAAGCTTTCTTT
cdr3_aa: CASSLRDNPNTEAFF
j_call: TRBJ1-1
clone_size: -
d_call: -
v_call: TRBV7-3

cdr3_nt: TGTGCCAGCAGTCTAACCGGACAGAGCAATGAAAAACTGTTTTTT
cdr3_aa: CASSLTGQSNEKLFF
j_call: TRBJ1-4
clone_size: few
d_call: -
v_call: TRBV6-6

cdr3_nt: TGTGCCAGCAGTTATGGTAACAGGGCCTACGAGCAGTACTTC
cdr3_aa: CASSYGNRAYEQYF
j_call: TRBJ2-7
clone_size: few
d_call: -
v_call: TRBV6-9

cdr3_nt: TGTGCCAGCTCACCCCGTGGCGGCAGGACTCAAGAGACCCAGTACTTC
cdr3_aa: CASSPRGGRTQETQYF
j_call: TRBJ2-5
clone_size: few
d_call: -
v_call: TRBV18

cdr3_nt: TGTGCCAGCAGTTTAGCGTCGGCGGGGGACGAGCAGTACTTC
cdr3_aa: CASSLASAGDEQYF
j_call: TRBJ2-7
clone_size: -
d_call: TRBD2
v_call: TRBV12-3/TRBV12-4

cdr3_nt: TGTGCCAGCAGCCAAGATTTAGCCGCTGAAGCTTTCTTT
cdr3_aa: CASSQDLAAEAFF
j_call: TRBJ1-1
clone_size: many
d_call: -
v_call: TRBV4-2

cdr3_nt: TGTGCCAGCAGTTACTCACCGGGACACCTCTATGGCTACACCTTC
cdr3_aa: CASSYSPGHLYGYTF
j_call: TRBJ1-2
clone_size: few
d_call: -
v_call: TRBV6-5

cdr3_nt: TGTGCCAGCTCACCACGTGGGACAGGGGGGGAGCAGTACTTC
cdr3_aa: CASSPRGTGGEQYF
j_call: TRBJ2-4
clone_size: -
d_call: TRBD1
v_call: TRBV18

cdr3_nt: TGTGCCAGCAGGTCCCCCTACAATGAGCAGTTCTTC
cdr3_aa: CASRSPYNEQFF
j_call: TRBJ2-1
clone_size: few
d_call: -
v_call: TRBV2

cdr3_nt: TGTGCCAGCAGCCGAACCACAGGGTTTTCCGGAAACACCATATATTTT
cdr3_aa: CASSRTTGFSGNTIYF
j_call: TRBJ1-3
clone_size: few
d_call: -
v_call: TRBV7-2

cdr3_nt: TGCGCCAGCAGCCAAGATCAGGGACAGGGTAATCAGCCCCAGCATTTT
cdr3_aa: CASSQDQGQGNQPQHF
j_call: TRBJ1-5
clone_size: few
d_call: TRBD1
v_call: TRBV4-1

cdr3_nt: TGTGCCAGCAGCGTAGGTTTGATGTCCTACGAGCAGTACTTC
cdr3_aa: CASSVGLMSYEQYF
j_call: TRBJ2-7
clone_size: -
d_call: -
v_call: TRBV9

cdr3_nt: TGTGCCAGCAGCCCCCGAGGACAGGGGGCTTTGGGCAATCAGCCCCAGCATTTT
cdr3_aa: CASSPRGQGALGNQPQHF
j_call: TRBJ1-5
clone_size: -
d_call: TRBD1
v_call: TRBV3-1

cdr3_nt: TGTGCCAGCAGTGTTGGACAAGTCCTCTACGAGCAGTACTTC
cdr3_aa: CASSVGQVLYEQYF
j_call: TRBJ2-7
clone_size: -
d_call: -
v_call: TRBV6-1

cdr3_nt: TGTGCCAGCAGCCGACAAGGAACTAGCACAGATACGCAGTATTTT
cdr3_aa: CASSRQGTSTDTQYF
j_call: TRBJ2-3
clone_size: few
d_call: -
v_call: TRBV7-3

cdr3_nt: TGCGCCCGCAGCTTGGGGGAGAGCACAGATACGCAGTATTTT
cdr3_aa: CARSLGESTDTQYF
j_call: TRBJ2-3
clone_size: -
d_call: -
v_call: TRBV5-1

cdr3_nt: TGTGCCAGCAGTGAAACCGCAGGAATAAAGTCTGGGGCCAACGTCCTGACTTTC
cdr3_aa: CASSETAGIKSGANVLTF
j_call: TRBJ2-6
clone_size: -
d_call: -
v_call: TRBV6-1

cdr3_nt: TGTGCCAGCAGCCAGGGGCCAGGACCAGGGCAGTATTTT
cdr3_aa: CASSQGPGPGQYF
j_call: TRBJ2-3
clone_size: few
d_call: -
v_call: TRBV14